This T cell receptor beta chain was sequenced for a study of shared clonotypes between healthy human individuals. This clone has more than one count but fewer than ten. Sorted-subset replicate PCR reactions contained roughly 200 ng DNA, corresponding to approximately 30,000 T cell genomes. Measured with immunoSEQ multiplex PCR; TCRdb has only the in-frame clones, and not every one. The sample yields roughly 700,000 clones, about nine tenths seen once. This CDR3 comprises 15 residues. Trimming at V came to 5 bases and at J to 7 bases, leaving 5 bases not matched to a gene. CDR1 is SGHVS and CDR2 is FNYEAQ in the germline V gene.

The chain links TRBV7-6 to TRBJ2-2, with 12 bases fitting TRBD2. This clonotype was sampled from a man in his late teens or twenties in good health. Some clones in this sample may be carry-over from other donors' samples. What was sequenced was memory CD8+ T cells from PBMCs. Subset given: CD45RO+ cells pooled with CCR7-negative TemRA cells. DNA of the CDR3: TGTGCCAGCAGCATGACTAGCGGGGGCGGCGGGGAGCTGTTTTTT. It specifies CASSMTSGGGGELFF.